The entry that follows covers one T cell receptor (beta chain) sequence. This sample was taken from a study of cytomegalovirus exposure and HLA in healthy donors. The PCR employed 60 Vbeta primers together with 13 Jbeta primers. Original processing notes: Later, tens of millions of unique TCR beta chains were counted in an analysis, and some 9.9 million of them were shared. Only in-frame clones appear in the TCRdb table, and some are missing; sequencing was by immunoSEQ multiplex PCR. Clonal size and the V and J genes are those of that table, whereas D and trimming came from the DNA. Here the sample spans some 180,000 clones, roughly 82% being singletons. Germline values: CDR1 MNHNS, CDR2 SASEGT. Trimming removed 3 bases from V and 2 bases from J, with 4 bases in between. The CDR3 runs 12 residues.

The source material was PBMCs. V usage is TRBV6-1 and J usage is TRBJ1-2; no firm D call. This clonotype was sampled from a girl aged 2-10 years in good health and CMV-seropositive. CDR3 loop: CASSDRNYGYTF. CDR3 in DNA: TGTGCCAGCAGTGACAGAAACTATGGCTACACCTTC.